This T cell receptor beta chain was recovered during a study of monozygotic twins with inflammatory bowel disease. TCRdb reprocessed the 5' RACE reads, with one entry per CDR3 protein and no DNA. Its clone listing holds approximately 400,000 distinct CDR3 sequences. The CDR3 is 15 amino acids. Germline values: CDR1 GTSNPN, CDR2 SVGIG (reference sequence). The rearrangement links TRBV30 to TRBJ1-6; TCRdb selects TRBD1, and the lack of DNA leaves this call unchecked. The clonotype comes from a human donor with ulcerative colitis or Crohn's disease, or a healthy co-twin of an affected twin (not recorded which). Source material: blood. CDR3 region: CAWRGIGQTNSPLHF.